Shown below are 18 T cell receptor beta chains from a single sample sequenced in a study of cytomegalovirus exposure and HLA in healthy donors. Primers: 60 Vbeta forward and 13 Jbeta reverse. Measured with immunoSEQ multiplex PCR; TCRdb has only the in-frame clones, and not every one. The data contain hundreds of thousands of clones, roughly 88% of them singletons. The sequenced sample consisted of PBMCs. These receptors were obtained from a boy younger than 10 in good health and CMV-seronegative.

This chain joins TRBV4-2 and TRBJ2-7, with 10 nucleotides matching TRBD2. Losses at the gene ends were 0 bases for V and 0 bases for J; bases not matched to a gene: 2. CDR3 length: 16 amino acids. The germline V gene encodes CDR1 LGHNA and CDR2 YNFKEQ. CDR3 in DNA: TGTGCCAGCAGCCAAGAAGCTAGCGGGAGCTCCTACGAGCAGTACTTC. Protein product: CASSQEASGSSYEQYF.

The table lists this clone with a count of one. The genes are TRBV5-1 and TRBJ2-7; 10 nucleotides match TRBD1. CDR1 is SGHRS, CDR2 YFSETQ, per germline. CDR3 length: 14 amino acids. V lost 4 bases to trimming and J lost 6 bases; unmatched junction nucleotides: 7. CDR3 DNA: TGCGCCAGCAGCCCCGGGACAGGGGTCCGCGAGCAGTACTTC. This translates into CASSPGTGVREQYF.

The chain carries TRBV6-5 and TRBJ2-5, with 10 bases fitting TRBD1. Trimming at V came to 6 bases and at J to 11 bases, leaving 12 bases not matched to a gene. CDR1 and CDR2 (germline): MNHEY, SVGAGI. CDR3 length: 14 amino acids. CDR3 loop: CASSRQGARGGQYF. CDR3 sequence (DNA): TGTGCCAGCAGCCGACAGGGGGCGCGGGGCGGGCAGTACTTC.

V and J are TRBV9 and TRBJ2-2; 14 bases line up with TRBD2. The CDR3 consists of 21 residues. Per the germline V gene, CDR1 is SGDLS and CDR2 is YYNGEE. V lost 4 bases and J lost 0; bases outside the gene matches: 14. For the CDR3, the DNA is TGTGCCAGCAGCCCCAGGGAACCGGGACTAGCGGGGGATACGAACACCGGGGAGCTGTTTTTT. Translation gives CASSPREPGLAGDTNTGELFF. The full variable domain, in which reference TRBV9 and TRBJ2-2 provide the parts outside the CDR3, is DSGVTQTPKHLITATGQRVTLRCSPRSGDLSVYWYQQSLDQGLQFLIQYYNGEERAKGNILERFSAQQFPDLHSELNLSSLELGDSALYFCASSPREPGLAGDTNTGELFFGEGSRLTVL.

The chain combines TRBV4-1 with TRBJ2-7; D perhaps matches TRBD2 (5 bases). The germline V gene has CDR1 MGHRA and CDR2 YSYEKL. The CDR3 runs 15 residues. Trimming took off 3 bases at V and 3 bases at J, with 15 bases between the two ends. The CDR3 coding sequence is TGCGCCAGCAGCCATAGCGAGGCAGACGACTACGAGCAGTACTTC. This translates into CASSHSEADDYEQYF.

This clone came up once. V and J are TRBV7-2 and TRBJ1-2, with D hard to call. Deletions cut 3 bases from V and 9 bases from J, with 14 bases between. In germline, CDR1 is SGHTA, CDR2 FQGNSA. CDR3 length equals 13 residues. The CDR3 sequence is CASSFFADSSYTF. The CDR3 DNA is TGTGCCAGCAGCTTCTTTGCAGATTCGAGCTACACCTTC. The full variable domain, its missing parts supplied by reference TRBV7-2 and TRBJ1-2, is GAGVSQSPSNKVTEKGKDVELRCDPISGHTALYWYRQSLGQGLEFLIYFQGNSAPDKSGLPSDRFSAERTGGSVSTLTIQRTQQEDSAVYLCASSFFADSSYTFGSGTRLTVV.

The rearrangement uses TRBV11-3 and TRBJ2-1; maybe TRBD2 (6 bases). The CDR3 contains 15 residues. The V gene lost 1 base and the J gene lost 0 bases, with 7 bases spanning the gap. From germline, CDR1 is SGHNT and CDR2 YENEEA. The CDR3 here is CASSLVGGSYNEQFF. Here the CDR3 DNA reads TGTGCCAGCAGCTTAGTGGGGGGCTCCTACAATGAGCAGTTCTTC.

This rearrangement joins TRBV5-1 to TRBJ2-7; 11 bases are a match to TRBD2. The junction had 5 bases not matched to a gene; V was cut back by 5 bases and J by 4 bases. CDR1 and CDR2 from the germline V gene are SGHRS and YFSETQ. CDR3 size: 14 residues. In DNA form, the CDR3 reads TGCGCCAGCAGACCGGGACTAGCGGATTACGAGCAGTACTTC. Amino acid sequence: CASRPGLADYEQYF.

CDR3 loop: CASSLILGGGQGKNEQFF. The CDR3 bases are TGTGCCAGCAGCCTAATCCTAGGAGGGGGACAGGGGAAGAATGAGCAGTTCTTC. This sequence joins TRBV11-2 and TRBJ2-1; 10 nucleotides align to TRBD1. With 5 bases clipped from V and 7 bases from J, the junction kept 17 bases outside the gene matches. Germline CDR1 and CDR2: SGHAT and FQNNGV. The CDR3 is made up of 18 amino acids.

The genes are TRBV28 and TRBJ2-7; maybe TRBD2 (6 bases). The CDR3 loop spans 14 amino acids. CDR1 MDHEN and CDR2 SYDVKM come from the germline V gene. The germline V and J ends were trimmed by 2 bases and 2 bases, with 10 bases remaining between them. The CDR3 DNA follows: TGTGCCAGCAGTTTAGCGGGGAGGACCTACGAGCAGTACTTC. Translating gives CASSLAGRTYEQYF.

The chain recombines TRBV4-1 with TRBJ2-7; 12 bases agree with TRBD1. The V gene's germline CDR1 is MGHRA and CDR2 YSYEKL. Losses at the gene ends were 1 base for V and 7 bases for J; bases not matched to a gene: 14. The CDR3 totals 18 residues. For the CDR3, the DNA is TGCGCCAGCAGCCAAGCGGGGATCGTGGGACAGGGGGCAGGAGAGCAGTACTTC. It translates to CASSQAGIVGQGAGEQYF.

This clone was seen only once. The V gene is TRBV5-6, the J gene TRBJ2-3; 10 nucleotides align to TRBD2. Trimming at V came to 4 bases and at J to 8 bases, leaving 7 bases not matched to a gene. Germline lookup yields CDR1 SGHDT and CDR2 YYEEEE. The CDR3 has 14 residues. The CDR3 DNA sequence: TGTGCCAGCAGCCGAAGCGGGGGGGAACGTACGCAGTATTTT. Its protein is CASSRSGGERTQYF.

The genes are TRBV7-8 and TRBJ1-1; weak D call: TRBD1 (5 bases). The CDR3 spans 17 residues. Germline V CDR1 and CDR2: SGHVS, FQNEAQ. Trimming stripped 3 bases from V and 0 bases from J, with 17 bases between. The CDR3 DNA sequence: TGTGCCAGCAGCTTCAGGGTTTCGGTTATCATGAACACTGAAGCTTTCTTT. It translates to CASSFRVSVIMNTEAFF.

The J gene is TRBJ1-1, the V gene TRBV7-6, with D perhaps matching TRBD1 (6 bases). The CDR3 is 14 residues long. Germline lookup yields CDR1 SGHVS and CDR2 FNYEAQ. V lost 6 bases to trimming and J lost 7 bases, with 18 bases between them. For the CDR3, the DNA is TGTGCCAGCAGTGCCACCGGGACATTTAGTGAAGCTTTCTTT. As protein: CASSATGTFSEAFF. Full variable domain (rest looked up from reference TRBV7-6 and TRBJ1-1): GAGVSQSPRYKVTKRGQDVALRCDPISGHVSLYWYRQALGQGPEFLTYFNYEAQQDKSGLPNDRFSAERPEGSISTLTIQRTEQRDSAMYRCASSATGTFSEAFFGQGTRLTVV.

The rearrangement uses TRBV4-2 and TRBJ2-5; TRBD1 is a possible D gene (5 bases). The J call is doubtful: the DNA matches TRBJ2-7 better. The CDR3 has 14 amino acids. CDR1 and CDR2 from the germline V gene are LGHNA and YNFKEQ. The CDR3 bases are TGTGCCAGCAGCCAACGGCAGGGCTTCTACGAGCAGTACTTC. This gives the protein CASSQRQGFYEQYF.

This clone was detected a few times. The chain has TRBV4-1 and TRBJ1-1, with D perhaps TRBD1 (5 bases). Germline-derived CDR1 and CDR2 are MGHRA and YSYEKL. V was cut by 5 bases and J by 0 bases, with 10 bases left in between. The CDR3 runs 14 residues. CDR3 residues: CASSSGALNTEAFF. Written as DNA, the CDR3 is TGCGCCAGCAGCAGTGGGGCTCTGAACACTGAAGCTTTCTTT.

The rearrangement links TRBV27 to TRBJ1-3; 8 positions match TRBD1. Unmatched junction bases numbered 3, after V lost 5 bases and J lost 0 bases. The CDR3 loop spans 15 amino acids. Germline CDR1 and CDR2: MNHEY and SMNVEV (reference sequence). DNA for the CDR3: TGTGCCAGCAGTAAAACAGGGGGCTCTGGAAACACCATATATTTT. Translation gives CASSKTGGSGNTIYF.

The gene calls are TRBV2 and TRBJ1-6, with D unresolved. The CDR3 has 14 amino acids. CDR1 and CDR2 (germline): SNHLY, FYNNEI. V dropped 7 bases and J dropped 4 bases, with 11 bases sitting between them. The CDR3 DNA reads as TGTGCCAGCAAGCGGACCGCTTATAATTCACCCCTCCACTTT. This gives the protein CASKRTAYNSPLHF.